This T cell receptor beta chain was documented in a study of beta chain features in type 1 diabetes. There was one heparinised blood draw per donor, averaging roughly 0.12 L. A sort by CD45RO/CCR7/CD25/CD127/CD95/CD27 yielded CD4+ naive, central memory, regulatory and stem cell-like memory cells. Purity of each sorted population was above 95%. Study results and limitations: High-TCR-expressing cells could be over-represented by cDNA sequencing. Among patients with Type 1 diabetes, TCRB CDR3s were moderately but significantly shorter in every one of the four CD4+ subsets.

TCRB transcripts that were expressed got sequenced, as all of the isolated RNA had been reverse transcribed. TCRdb's copy holds only in-frame clones and misses some; the assay was immunoSEQ multiplex PCR. In the table there are about 650,000 clones, 12% of which are singletons. This CDR3 is built from 13 residues. Trimming shortened V by 4 bases and J by 2 bases, and 9 bases separated the two germline ends. Germline assignment: CDR1 SGDLS and CDR2 YYNGEE. On this clone itself: Antigen specificity is unknown.

This receptor was identified in a man aged 25-40 years with type 1 diabetes. This chain links TRBV9 with TRBJ1-2, with a possible D match to TRBD1 (5 bases). Sequenced sample: naive CD4+ T cells from blood. CDR3 protein: CASSLRDNYGYTF. CDR3 nucleotide sequence: TGTGCCAGCAGCCTCCGGGACAACTATGGCTACACCTTC.